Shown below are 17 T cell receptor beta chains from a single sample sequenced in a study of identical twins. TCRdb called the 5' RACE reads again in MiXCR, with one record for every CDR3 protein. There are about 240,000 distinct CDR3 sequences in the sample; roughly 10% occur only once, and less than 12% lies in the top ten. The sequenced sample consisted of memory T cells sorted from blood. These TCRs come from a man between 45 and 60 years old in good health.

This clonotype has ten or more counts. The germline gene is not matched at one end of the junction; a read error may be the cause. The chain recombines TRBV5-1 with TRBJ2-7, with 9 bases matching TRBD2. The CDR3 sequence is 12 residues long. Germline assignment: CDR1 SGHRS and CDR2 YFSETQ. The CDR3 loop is CASSTSGYEQYF. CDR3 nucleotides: TGTGCCAGCAGTACTAGCGGGTACGAGCAGTACTTC.

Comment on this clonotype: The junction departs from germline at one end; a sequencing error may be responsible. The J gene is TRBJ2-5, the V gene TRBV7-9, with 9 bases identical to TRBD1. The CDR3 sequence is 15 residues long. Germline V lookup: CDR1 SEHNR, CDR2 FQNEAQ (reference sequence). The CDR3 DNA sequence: TGTGCCAGCAGCACCCGGGGACAGGGAGGAGAGACCCAGTGCTTC. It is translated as CASSTRGQGGETQCF.

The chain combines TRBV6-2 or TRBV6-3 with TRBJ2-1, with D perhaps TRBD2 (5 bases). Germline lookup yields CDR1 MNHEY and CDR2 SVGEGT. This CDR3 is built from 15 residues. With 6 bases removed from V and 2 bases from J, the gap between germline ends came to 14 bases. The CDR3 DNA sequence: TGTGCCAGCAGCTCGGACTGGGGAACCTACAATGAGCAGTTCTTC. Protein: CASSSDWGTYNEQFF.

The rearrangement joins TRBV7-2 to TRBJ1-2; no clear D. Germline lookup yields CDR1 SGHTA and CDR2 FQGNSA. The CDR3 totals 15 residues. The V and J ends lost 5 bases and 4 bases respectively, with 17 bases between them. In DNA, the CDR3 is TGTGCCAGCAGCACCCACTCAATCTCGGGCTATGGCTACACCTTC. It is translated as CASSTHSISGYGYTF.

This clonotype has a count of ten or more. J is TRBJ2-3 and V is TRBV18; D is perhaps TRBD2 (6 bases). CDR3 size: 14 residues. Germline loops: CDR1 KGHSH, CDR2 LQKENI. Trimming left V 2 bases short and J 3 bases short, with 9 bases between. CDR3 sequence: CASSPFAGTDTQYF. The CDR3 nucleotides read TGTGCCAGCTCACCATTTGCGGGAACAGATACGCAGTATTTT.

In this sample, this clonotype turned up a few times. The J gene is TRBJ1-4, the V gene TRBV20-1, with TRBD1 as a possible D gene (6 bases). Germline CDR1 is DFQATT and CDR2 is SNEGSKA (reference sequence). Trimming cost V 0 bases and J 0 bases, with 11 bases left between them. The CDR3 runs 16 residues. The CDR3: CSARDHRDSTNEKLFF. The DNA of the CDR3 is TGCAGTGCTAGAGACCACAGGGATTCAACTAATGAAAAACTGTTTTTT.

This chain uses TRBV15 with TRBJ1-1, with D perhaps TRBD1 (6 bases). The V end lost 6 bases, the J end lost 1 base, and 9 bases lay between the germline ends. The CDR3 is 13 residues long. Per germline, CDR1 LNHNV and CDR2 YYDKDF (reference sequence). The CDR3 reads CATRRRGNTEAFF. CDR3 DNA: TGTGCCACCAGGCGCAGGGGGAACACTGAAGCTTTCTTT. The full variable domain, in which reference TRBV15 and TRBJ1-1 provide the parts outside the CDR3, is DAMVIQNPRYQVTQFGKPVTLSCSQTLNHNVMYWYQQKSSQAPKLLFHYYDKDFNNEADTPDNFQSRRPNTSFCFLDIRSPGLGDTAMYLCATRRRGNTEAFFGQGTRLTVV.

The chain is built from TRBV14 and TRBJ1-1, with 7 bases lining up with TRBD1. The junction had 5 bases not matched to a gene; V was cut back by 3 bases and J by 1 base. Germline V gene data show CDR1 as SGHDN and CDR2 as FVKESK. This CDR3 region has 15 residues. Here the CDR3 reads CASSQIDRENTEAFF. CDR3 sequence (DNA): TGTGCCAGCAGCCAGATTGACAGGGAGAACACTGAAGCTTTCTTT.

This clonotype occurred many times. The CDR3 DNA reads TGTGCCAGCAGCCAACCGGACAGGTCCTACGAGCAGTACTTC. It translates to CASSQPDRSYEQYF. This chain connects TRBV28 to TRBJ2-7, with TRBD1 identical over 7 bases. Germline V gene data show CDR1 as MDHEN and CDR2 as SYDVKM. CDR3 length: 14 amino acids. V was pared by 6 bases and J by 1 base, with 6 bases of the junction left unmatched.

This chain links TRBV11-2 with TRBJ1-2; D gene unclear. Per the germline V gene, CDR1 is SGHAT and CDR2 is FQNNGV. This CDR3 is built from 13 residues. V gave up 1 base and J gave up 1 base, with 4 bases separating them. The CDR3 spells CASSLGINYGYTF. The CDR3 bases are TGTGCCAGCAGCTTAGGGATTAACTATGGCTACACCTTC.

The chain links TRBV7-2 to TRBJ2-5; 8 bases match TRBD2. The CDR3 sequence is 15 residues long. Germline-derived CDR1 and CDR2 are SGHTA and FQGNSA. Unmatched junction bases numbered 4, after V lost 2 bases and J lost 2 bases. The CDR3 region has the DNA TGTGCCAGCAGCTTATTGCGGGGGGCACAAGAGACCCAGTACTTC. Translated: CASSLLRGAQETQYF.

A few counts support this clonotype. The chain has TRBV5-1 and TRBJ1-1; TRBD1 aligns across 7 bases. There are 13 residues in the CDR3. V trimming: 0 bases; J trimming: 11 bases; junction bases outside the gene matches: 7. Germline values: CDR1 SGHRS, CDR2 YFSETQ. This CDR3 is CASSLVQGDWAFF. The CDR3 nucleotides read TGCGCCAGCAGCTTGGTCCAGGGGGACTGGGCTTTCTTT.

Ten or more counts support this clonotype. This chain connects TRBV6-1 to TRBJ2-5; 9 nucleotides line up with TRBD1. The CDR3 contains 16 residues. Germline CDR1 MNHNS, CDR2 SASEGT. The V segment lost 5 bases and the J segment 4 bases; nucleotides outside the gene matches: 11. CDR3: CASSPYGTGNIETQYF. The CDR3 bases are TGTGCCAGCAGTCCCTATGGGACAGGGAATATAGAGACCCAGTACTTC.

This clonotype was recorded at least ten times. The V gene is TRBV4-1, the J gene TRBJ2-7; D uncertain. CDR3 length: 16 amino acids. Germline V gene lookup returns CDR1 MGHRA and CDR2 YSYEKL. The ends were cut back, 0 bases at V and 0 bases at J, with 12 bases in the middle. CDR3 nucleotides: TGCGCCAGCAGCCAAGATATGCAGGTTCCCTCCTACGAGCAGTACTTC. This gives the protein CASSQDMQVPSYEQYF.

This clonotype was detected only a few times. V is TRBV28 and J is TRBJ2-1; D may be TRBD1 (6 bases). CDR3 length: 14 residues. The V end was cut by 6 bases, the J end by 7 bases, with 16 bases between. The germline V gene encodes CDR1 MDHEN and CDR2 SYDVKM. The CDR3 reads CASRTGTSNNEQFF. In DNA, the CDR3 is TGTGCCAGCAGAACCGGGACATCTAATAATGAGCAGTTCTTC.

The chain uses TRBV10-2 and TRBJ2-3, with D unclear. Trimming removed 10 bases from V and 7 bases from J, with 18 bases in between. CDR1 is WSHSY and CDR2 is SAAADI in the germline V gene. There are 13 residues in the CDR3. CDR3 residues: CATLEQTAYTQYF. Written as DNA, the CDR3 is TGCGCCACCCTTGAGCAGACTGCCTATACGCAGTATTTT.

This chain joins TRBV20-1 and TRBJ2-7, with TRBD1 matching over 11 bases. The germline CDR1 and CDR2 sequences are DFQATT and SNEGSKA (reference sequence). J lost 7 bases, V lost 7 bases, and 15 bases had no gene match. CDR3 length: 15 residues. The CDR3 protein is CSGPVGQGASGEQYF. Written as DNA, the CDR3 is TGCAGTGGGCCTGTAGGACAGGGGGCGTCGGGGGAGCAGTACTTC.